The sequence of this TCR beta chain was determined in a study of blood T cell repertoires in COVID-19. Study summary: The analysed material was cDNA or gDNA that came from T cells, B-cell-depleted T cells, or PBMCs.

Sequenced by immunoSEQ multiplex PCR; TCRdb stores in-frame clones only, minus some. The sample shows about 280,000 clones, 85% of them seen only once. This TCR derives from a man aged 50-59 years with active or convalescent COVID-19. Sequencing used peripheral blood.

CDR3 sequence: CAIGGSSDTQYF. In nucleotides, the CDR3 is TGTGCCATCGGAGGGAGTAGCGATACGCAGTATTTT. V is TRBV10-3 and J is TRBJ2-3, with D maybe TRBD2 (6 bases). Trimming removed 8 bases at V and 6 bases at J, with 12 bases between. The CDR3 length is 12 residues. Germline CDR1 is ENHRY and CDR2 is SYGVKD.